The 4 T cell receptor beta chains below all came from one sample that was sequenced in a study of blood T cells in healthy people across ages. Then a second PCR, running roughly 6 to 12 cycles, was carried out with a sample-barcoded 5' primer and a J-beta primer mix. In TCRdb, the 5' RACE reads were re-called with MiXCR into one record per CDR3 protein. The sample consists of about 720,000 distinct CDR3 sequences, about 25% of them appearing once. These same records also appear under a second study, on T cells of mothers and their children.

The specimen was blood. The receptors stem from a boy between 10 and 17 years old in good health.

This sequence joins TRBV24-1 and TRBJ2-5, with D maybe TRBD1 (5 bases). This CDR3 is 15 amino acids long. V gave up 3 bases and J gave up 5 bases, with 15 bases separating them. The germline V gene encodes CDR1 KGHDR and CDR2 SFDVKD. Here the CDR3 reads CATSDLAGIGETQYF. DNA of the CDR3: TGTGCCACCAGTGATCTGGCAGGGATAGGGGAGACCCAGTACTTC.

In this sample, this clonotype turned up a few times. This chain links TRBV5-5 with TRBJ2-5, with D perhaps matching TRBD2 (5 bases). V was cut by 7 bases and J by 2 bases, with 18 bases left in between. This CDR3 has 15 residues. Germline V gene lookup returns CDR1 SGHKS and CDR2 YYEKEE (reference sequence). The CDR3 here is CASGRDAGRQETQYF. DNA for the CDR3: TGTGCCAGCGGGAGAGACGCAGGACGACAAGAGACCCAGTACTTC.

The chain combines TRBV20-1 with TRBJ1-4, with D uncertain. The V end lost 4 bases, the J end lost 10 bases, and 10 bases lay between the germline ends. CDR1 is DFQATT and CDR2 is SNEGSKA in the germline V gene (reference sequence). The CDR3 sequence is 11 residues long. The CDR3 here is CSAIFAGKLFF. The CDR3 DNA reads as TGCAGTGCTATTTTCGCGGGAAAACTGTTTTTT.

CDR3: CASRVGRGEQYF. CDR3 nucleotides: TGTGCCAGCAGAGTTGGGCGGGGCGAGCAGTACTTC. This chain links TRBV12-3 or TRBV12-4 with TRBJ2-7, with a tentative D call TRBD2 (6 bases). Trimming shortened V by 6 bases and J by 6 bases, and 12 bases separated the two germline ends. The CDR3 is made up of 12 amino acids.